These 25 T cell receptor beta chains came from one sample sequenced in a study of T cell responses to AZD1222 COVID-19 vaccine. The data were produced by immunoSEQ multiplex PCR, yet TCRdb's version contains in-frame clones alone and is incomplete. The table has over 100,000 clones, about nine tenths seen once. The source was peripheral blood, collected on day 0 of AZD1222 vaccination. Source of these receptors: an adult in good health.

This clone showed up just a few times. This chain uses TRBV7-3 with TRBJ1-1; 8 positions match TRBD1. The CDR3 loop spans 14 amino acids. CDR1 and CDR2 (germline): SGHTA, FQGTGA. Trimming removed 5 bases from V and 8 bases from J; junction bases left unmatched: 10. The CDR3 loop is CASSARGPKGEAFF. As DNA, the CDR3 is TGTGCCAGCAGCGCCAGGGGGCCTAAGGGGGAAGCTTTCTTT.

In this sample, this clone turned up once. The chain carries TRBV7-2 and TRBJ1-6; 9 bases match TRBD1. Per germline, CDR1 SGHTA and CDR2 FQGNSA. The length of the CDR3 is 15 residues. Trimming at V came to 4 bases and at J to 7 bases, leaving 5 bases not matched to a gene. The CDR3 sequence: CASSSQTGGNSPLHF. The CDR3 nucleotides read TGTGCCAGCAGCTCCCAGACAGGGGGAAATTCACCCCTCCACTTT.

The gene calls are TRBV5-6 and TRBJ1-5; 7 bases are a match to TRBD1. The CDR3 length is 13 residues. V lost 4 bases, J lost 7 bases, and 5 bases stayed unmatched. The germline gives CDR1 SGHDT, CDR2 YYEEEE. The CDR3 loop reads CASSRDSRQPQHF. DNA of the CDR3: TGTGCCAGCAGCCGGGACAGCAGGCAGCCCCAGCATTTT.

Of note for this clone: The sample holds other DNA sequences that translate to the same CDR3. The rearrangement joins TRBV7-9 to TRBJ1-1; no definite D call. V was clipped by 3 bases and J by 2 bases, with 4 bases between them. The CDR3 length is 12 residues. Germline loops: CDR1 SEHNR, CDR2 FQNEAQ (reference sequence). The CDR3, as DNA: TGTGCCAGCAGCTTCCCCAACACTGAAGCTTTCTTT. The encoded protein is CASSFPNTEAFF.

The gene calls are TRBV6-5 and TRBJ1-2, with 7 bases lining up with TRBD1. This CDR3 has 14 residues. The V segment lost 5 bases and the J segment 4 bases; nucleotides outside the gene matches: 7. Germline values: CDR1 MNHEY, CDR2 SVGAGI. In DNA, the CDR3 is TGTGCCAGCAGTAGGACAGGAACGGGCTATGGCTACACCTTC. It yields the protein CASSRTGTGYGYTF.

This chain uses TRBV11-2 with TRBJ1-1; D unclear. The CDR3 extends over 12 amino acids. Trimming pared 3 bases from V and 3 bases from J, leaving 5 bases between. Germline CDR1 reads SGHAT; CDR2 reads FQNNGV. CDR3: CASSLLDTEAFF. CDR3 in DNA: TGTGCCAGCAGCTTGCTCGACACTGAAGCTTTCTTT.

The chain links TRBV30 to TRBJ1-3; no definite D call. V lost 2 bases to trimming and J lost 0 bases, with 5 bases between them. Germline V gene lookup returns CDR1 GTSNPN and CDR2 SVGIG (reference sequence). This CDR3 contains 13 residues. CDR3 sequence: CAWSIISGNTIYF. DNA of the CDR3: TGTGCCTGGAGTATCATCTCTGGAAACACCATATATTTT.

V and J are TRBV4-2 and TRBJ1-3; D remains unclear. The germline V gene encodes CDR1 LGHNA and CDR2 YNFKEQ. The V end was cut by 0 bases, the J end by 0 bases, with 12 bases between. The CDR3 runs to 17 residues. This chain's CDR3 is CASSQDTYSYSGNTIYF. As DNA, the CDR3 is TGTGCCAGCAGCCAAGATACGTATTCCTACTCTGGAAACACCATATATTTT.

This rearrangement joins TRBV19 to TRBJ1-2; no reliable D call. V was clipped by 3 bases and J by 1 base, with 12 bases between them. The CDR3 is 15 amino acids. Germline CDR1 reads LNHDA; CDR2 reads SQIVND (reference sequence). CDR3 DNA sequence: TGTGCCAGTAGTATGTCTGGGAGTAGTAACTATGGCTACACCTTC. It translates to CASSMSGSSNYGYTF.

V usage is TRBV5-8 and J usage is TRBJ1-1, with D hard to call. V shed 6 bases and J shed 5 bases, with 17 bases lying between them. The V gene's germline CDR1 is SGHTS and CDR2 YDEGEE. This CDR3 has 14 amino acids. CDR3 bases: TGTGCCAGCATCGCCCTAAGGGTAGGGACTGAAGCTTTCTTT. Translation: CASIALRVGTEAFF.

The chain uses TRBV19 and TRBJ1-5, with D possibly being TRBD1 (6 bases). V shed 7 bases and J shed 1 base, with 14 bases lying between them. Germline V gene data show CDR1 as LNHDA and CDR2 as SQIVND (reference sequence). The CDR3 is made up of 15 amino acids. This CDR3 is CASTHGGASNQPQHF. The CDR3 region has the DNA TGTGCCAGTACCCACGGGGGGGCAAGCAATCAGCCCCAGCATTTT.

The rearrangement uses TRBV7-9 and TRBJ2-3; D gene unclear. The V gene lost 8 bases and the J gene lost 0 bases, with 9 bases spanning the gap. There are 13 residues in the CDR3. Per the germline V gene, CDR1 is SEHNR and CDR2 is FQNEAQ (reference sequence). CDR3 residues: CASGLRSTDTQYF. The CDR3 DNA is TGTGCCAGCGGTTTGAGGAGCACAGATACGCAGTATTTT.

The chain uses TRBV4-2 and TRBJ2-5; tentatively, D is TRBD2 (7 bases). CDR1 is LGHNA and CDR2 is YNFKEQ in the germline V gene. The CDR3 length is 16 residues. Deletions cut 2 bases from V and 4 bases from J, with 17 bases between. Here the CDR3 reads CASSQSGGGLRETQYF. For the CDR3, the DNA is TGTGCCAGCAGCCAATCTGGGGGGGGCCTGCGAGAGACCCAGTACTTC.

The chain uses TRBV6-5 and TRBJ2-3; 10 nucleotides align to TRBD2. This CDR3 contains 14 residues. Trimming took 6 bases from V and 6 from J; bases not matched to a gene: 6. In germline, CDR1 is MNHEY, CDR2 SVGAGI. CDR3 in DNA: TGTGCCAGCAGACTAGCGGGGAGCCCCGATACGCAGTATTTT. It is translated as CASRLAGSPDTQYF.

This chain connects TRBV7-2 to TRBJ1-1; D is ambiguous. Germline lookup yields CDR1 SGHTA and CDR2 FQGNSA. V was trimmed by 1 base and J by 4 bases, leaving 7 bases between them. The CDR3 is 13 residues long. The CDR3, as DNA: TGTGCCAGCAGCTTAGGGTGGGTCACTGAAGCTTTCTTT. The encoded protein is CASSLGWVTEAFF. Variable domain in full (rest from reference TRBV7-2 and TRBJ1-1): GAGVSQSPSNKVTEKGKDVELRCDPISGHTALYWYRQSLGQGLEFLIYFQGNSAPDKSGLPSDRFSAERTGGSVSTLTIQRTQQEDSAVYLCASSLGWVTEAFFGQGTRLTVV.

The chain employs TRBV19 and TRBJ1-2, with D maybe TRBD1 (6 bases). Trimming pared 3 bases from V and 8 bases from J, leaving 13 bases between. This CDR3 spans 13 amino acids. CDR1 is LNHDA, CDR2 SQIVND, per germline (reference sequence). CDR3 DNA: TGTGCCAGTAGTATCGTAACAGGGTTCGGCTACACCTTC. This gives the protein CASSIVTGFGYTF. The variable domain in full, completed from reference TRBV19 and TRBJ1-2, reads DGGITQSPKYLFRKEGQNVTLSCEQNLNHDAMYWYRQDPGQGLRLIYYSQIVNDFQKGDIAEGYSVSREKKESFPLTVTSAQKNPTAFYLCASSIVTGFGYTFGSGTRLTVV.

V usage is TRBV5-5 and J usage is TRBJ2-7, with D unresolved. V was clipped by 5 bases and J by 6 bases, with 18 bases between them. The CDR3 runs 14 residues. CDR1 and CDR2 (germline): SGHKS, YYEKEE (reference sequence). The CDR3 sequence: CASSLVVGYGEQYF. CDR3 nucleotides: TGTGCCAGCAGTCTAGTTGTCGGTTACGGCGAGCAGTACTTC.

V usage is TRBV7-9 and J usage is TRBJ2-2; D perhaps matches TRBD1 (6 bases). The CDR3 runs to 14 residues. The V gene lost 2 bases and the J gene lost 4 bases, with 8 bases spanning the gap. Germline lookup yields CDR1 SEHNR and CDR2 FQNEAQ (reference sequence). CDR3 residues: CASSLTGITGELFF. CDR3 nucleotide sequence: TGTGCCAGCAGCTTAACAGGGATCACCGGGGAGCTGTTTTTT. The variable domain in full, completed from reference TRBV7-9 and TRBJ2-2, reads DTGVSQNPRHKITKRGQNVTFRCDPISEHNRLYWYRQTLGQGPEFLTYFQNEAQLEKSRLLSDRFSAERPKGSFSTLEIQRTEQGDSAMYLCASSLTGITGELFFGEGSRLTVL.

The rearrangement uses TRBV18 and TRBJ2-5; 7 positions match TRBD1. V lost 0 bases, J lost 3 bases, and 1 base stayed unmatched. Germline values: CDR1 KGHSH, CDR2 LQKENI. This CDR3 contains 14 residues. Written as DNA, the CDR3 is TGTGCCAGCTCACCACCGGGACAGAAAGAGACCCAGTACTTC. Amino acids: CASSPPGQKETQYF.

CDR3 DNA sequence: TGTGCCAGCAGCTTAGGTAGGCAGAACACTGAAGCTTTCTTT. This encodes CASSLGRQNTEAFF. The chain carries TRBV11-2 and TRBJ1-1; D is uncertain. V lost 1 base to trimming and J lost 1 base, with 7 bases between them. This CDR3 is 14 amino acids long. The V gene's germline CDR1 is SGHAT and CDR2 FQNNGV. Combining the CDR3 with reference TRBV11-2 and TRBJ1-1 gives the whole variable domain EAGVAQSPRYKIIEKRQSVAFWCNPISGHATLYWYQQILGQGPKLLIQFQNNGVVDDSQLPKDRFSAERLKGVDSTLKIQPAKLEDSAVYLCASSLGRQNTEAFFGQGTRLTVV.

The CDR3 sequence: CASSQGSSGAYNEQFF. DNA of the CDR3: TGCGCCAGCAGCCAAGGTTCTAGCGGGGCCTACAATGAGCAGTTCTTC. The chain has TRBV4-3 and TRBJ2-1; 9 bases line up with TRBD2. Germline V gene data show CDR1 as LGHNA and CDR2 as YSLEER. V dropped 1 base and J dropped 2; count of bases not matched to a gene: 3. The CDR3 length is 16 residues.

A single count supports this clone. CDR3 DNA sequence: TGTGCCAGCACCTACCGGGCCTCCTACGAGCAGTACTTC. Residues: CASTYRASYEQYF. The gene calls are TRBV12-3 or TRBV12-4 and TRBJ2-7; D not resolved. CDR3 length: 13 amino acids. V was trimmed by 7 bases and J by 0 bases, leaving 10 bases between them.

The CDR3 sequence is CASGSGTVAGETQYF. The CDR3 DNA sequence: TGTGCTAGTGGTTCGGGGACAGTAGCAGGGGAGACCCAGTACTTC. V is TRBV12-5 and J is TRBJ2-5, with 7 bases identical to TRBD1. Trimming cost V 4 bases and J 5 bases; bases outside gene matches: 10. The germline V gene has CDR1 LGHNT and CDR2 FRNRAP. The CDR3 is 15 amino acids.

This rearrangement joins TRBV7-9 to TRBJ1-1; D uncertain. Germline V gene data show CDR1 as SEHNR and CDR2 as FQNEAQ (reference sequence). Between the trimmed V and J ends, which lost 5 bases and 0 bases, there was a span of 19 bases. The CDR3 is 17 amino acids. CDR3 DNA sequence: TGTGCCAGCAGCGAACCCGGGCCCCAAGGAATGAACACTGAAGCTTTCTTT. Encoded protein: CASSEPGPQGMNTEAFF.

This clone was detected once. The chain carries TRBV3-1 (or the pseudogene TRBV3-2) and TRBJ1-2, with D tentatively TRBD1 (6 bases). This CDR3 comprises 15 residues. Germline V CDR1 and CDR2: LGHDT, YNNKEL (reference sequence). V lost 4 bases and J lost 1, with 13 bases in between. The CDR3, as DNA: TGTGCCAGCAGCCGCGAACAGGGACATAACTATGGCTACACCTTC. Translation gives CASSREQGHNYGYTF.